A single T cell receptor (beta chain) is shown here with its context. Its antigen is not known. The CDR3 is 16 amino acids. With 0 bases removed from V and 2 bases from J, the gap between germline ends came to 13 bases. Germline V gives CDR1 SGDLS, CDR2 YYNGEE. Data came from immunoSEQ multiplex PCR; TCRdb stores just in-frame clones and leaves some out. In the table there are more than 250,000 clones, more than 75% of which are singletons. Treatment in this sample: around 19 received Ad26.COV2.S at low or high dose, single or two shots; several received placebo; per-sample allocation not given. Day 63 after the first injection of vaccine or placebo was the sampling time. A Boston donor was an adult aged 18-55 years. An Ad26 vector expressing Wuhan-strain SARS-CoV-2 spike served as the vaccine. This specimen comes from a study of Ad26.COV2.S vaccination and SARS-CoV-2 variants. At the level of the study: Donor was in the COV1001 Ad26.COV2.S trial arm. Whole-study results and caveats: For non-spike TCRs, breadth in vaccine recipients resembled that in placebo recipients.

This clonotype was obtained from a person aged 18-65 years who received the Ad26.COV2.S COVID-19 vaccine or a placebo. The chain joins TRBV9 to TRBJ2-3, with D perhaps TRBD2 (7 bases). The sample consisted of peripheral blood, taken in a trial of Ad26.COV2.S vaccine versus placebo. CDR3 sequence reads: CASSVAGGPYTDTQYF. CDR3 in DNA: TGTGCCAGCAGCGTAGCGGGGGGCCCTTACACAGATACGCAGTATTTT. Drawing the rest from reference TRBV9 and TRBJ2-3, the complete variable domain is DSGVTQTPKHLITATGQRVTLRCSPRSGDLSVYWYQQSLDQGLQFLIQYYNGEERAKGNILERFSAQQFPDLHSELNLSSLELGDSALYFCASSVAGGPYTDTQYFGPGTRLTVL.